The 5 T cell receptor beta chains in this list originate from one sample, sequenced in a study of cytomegalovirus exposure and HLA in healthy donors. The PCR had 60 Vbeta and 13 Jbeta primers. Here immunoSEQ multiplex PCR was the method, and the copy in TCRdb shows in-frame clones only, minus some. This sample yields 160,000 or so clones, of which about 78% are seen a single time; around 6% belongs to the top ten. The sample comprised PBMCs. Receptors originate from a man aged 40-55 years in good health and CMV-seronegative.

This chain uses TRBV7-9 with TRBJ2-5; TRBD2 might be the D (7 bases). This CDR3 has 15 residues. Germline V gives CDR1 SEHNR, CDR2 FQNEAQ (reference sequence). Trimming took 1 base from V and 5 from J, leaving 14 bases between them. CDR3 bases: TGTGCCAGCAGCTTAGTGACCGGGGGGCGGGAGACCCAGTACTTC. It codes for CASSLVTGGRETQYF. Complete variable domain (other parts from reference TRBV7-9 and TRBJ2-5): DTGVSQNPRHKITKRGQNVTFRCDPISEHNRLYWYRQTLGQGPEFLTYFQNEAQLEKSRLLSDRFSAERPKGSFSTLEIQRTEQGDSAMYLCASSLVTGGRETQYFGPGTRLLVL.

The genes are TRBV7-9 and TRBJ1-2, with D hard to call. The germline V gene has CDR1 SEHNR and CDR2 FQNEAQ (reference sequence). The CDR3 is made up of 11 amino acids. Trimming took 5 bases from V and 5 from J, leaving 6 bases between them. CDR3 loop: CASSREYGYTF. The CDR3 DNA reads TGTGCCAGCAGCCGGGAGTATGGCTACACCTTC.

The V call is TRBV30, the J call TRBJ1-6, with 8 bases fitting TRBD1. The CDR3 runs to 15 residues. From germline, CDR1 is GTSNPN and CDR2 SVGIG (reference sequence). The ends lost 1 base at V and 9 bases at J; junction bases unmatched: 8. The CDR3 sequence is CAWSGTGRFGSPLHF. DNA for the CDR3: TGTGCCTGGAGTGGGACAGGGAGGTTTGGTTCACCCCTCCACTTT.

The J gene is TRBJ2-2, the V gene TRBV19; tentatively, D is TRBD1 (6 bases). The CDR3 loop spans 14 amino acids. Germline V gives CDR1 LNHDA, CDR2 SQIVND (reference sequence). The V and J ends lost 2 bases and 3 bases respectively, with 7 bases between them. The chain's CDR3 is CASSIPGDTGELFF. The CDR3 DNA reads as TGTGCCAGTAGTATACCAGGGGACACCGGGGAGCTGTTTTTT.

The V gene is TRBV29-1, the J gene TRBJ2-2; D might be TRBD1 (5 bases). CDR3 length equals 14 residues. V was clipped by 7 bases and J by 1 base, with 13 bases between them. CDR1 SQVTM and CDR2 ANQGSEA come from the germline V gene. CDR3 sequence: CSATQQVNTGELFF. The CDR3 nucleotides read TGCAGCGCGACCCAACAGGTGAACACCGGGGAGCTGTTTTTT.